This T cell receptor beta chain was retrieved from a study of T cell repertoires in cytomegalovirus infection. Overall study: Selection of CMV epitopes for the study included recently identified HLA-C-restricted and well-studied HLA-B-restricted ones. Both CMV infection and a matching HLA type were indicated by public TCR beta signatures.

The V and J ends lost 8 bases and 8 bases respectively, with 18 bases between them. Germline V gene lookup returns CDR1 SQVTM and CDR2 ANQGSEA. This CDR3 has 12 amino acids. This clonotype was seen more than once but under ten times. Its antigen is still unknown. TCRdb reprocessed the reads via MiXCR and lists one record per CDR3 protein. The table includes 700,000 to 950,000 distinct CDR3 sequences, about 33% detected once. Overall study findings and caveats: The ex vivo response showed dominance by HLA-C-restricted CMV-specific TCR beta clonotypes. Totalled public TCR beta family frequency picked out people who carried CMV plus the relevant HLA.

Sequencing used cultured CD8+ T cells from PBMCs, obtained from culture after CMV antigen stimulation. This rearrangement joins TRBV29-1 to TRBJ1-1, with D hard to call. The origin of this receptor is a human donor in good health (CMV status not recorded). Some clones in this sample may be carry-over from other donors' samples. CDR3 sequence (DNA): TGCAGCACCTCCCACGCAAGCCCGGAAGCTTTCTTT. Encoded protein: CSTSHASPEAFF.